This entry is about one T cell receptor (beta chain). This entry comes from a study of blood T cell repertoires in COVID-19. Whole-study context: The study drew acute and convalescent COVID-19 samples from the United States, Italy and Spain. Sources were T cells, B-cell-depleted T cells, or PBMCs; the material itself was cDNA or gDNA.

The CDR3 is made up of 14 amino acids. The V and J ends lost 8 bases and 4 bases, in that order; junction bases with no gene match: 7. Germline CDR1 is KGHSH and CDR2 is LQKENI. As handled by the study authors: Estimates of nucleated cell counts were drawn from the amplification of reference gene primers. Some clones are missing from TCRdb's copy, which holds only in-frame ones; the method was immunoSEQ multiplex PCR. The DNA gave D and trimming, while V, J and clone size come from that table. The data hold a few hundred thousand clones, with approximately 86% observed a single time. The V and J genes are TRBV18 and TRBJ2-2, with TRBD1 matching over 7 bases. The source material was peripheral blood. The clonotype was recovered from a woman aged 80 or over with acute or convalescent COVID-19. The CDR3 is CASKQGTGTGELFF. CDR3 sequence (DNA): TGTGCCAGCAAACAGGGGACGGGCACCGGGGAGCTGTTTTTT.